The rows below give T cell receptor beta chains drawn from one sample of a study of a mutant IDH1 vaccine in newly diagnosed glioma. Here immunoSEQ multiplex PCR was the method, and the copy in TCRdb shows in-frame clones only, minus some. In the table there are around 24,000 clones, approximately 93% of which are singletons. Sequenced here: PBMCs, sampled from a glioma patient treated with radiotherapy, temozolomide or both. These TCRs come from a man aged 30 to 39 with glioma. Each CDR3 is given with its conserved first and last residue. The D gene is left open where the match is weak. The size field is filled for only some rows; it gives once, few, many or a size class.

size	D	length	V	J	CDR3	DNA
once	.	13	TRBV19	TRBJ1-4	CASSIPRNEKLFF	TGTGCCAGTAGTATCCCCAGGAATGAAAAACTGTTTTTT
.	.	17	TRBV11-3	TRBJ2-2	CASSLTRVFEDTGELFF	TGTGCCAGCAGCTTAACGCGGGTATTTGAGGACACCGGGGAGCTGTTTTTT
.	TRBD1	15	TRBV2	TRBJ1-1	CASRTRTGERTEAFF	TGTGCCAGCAGGACCAGGACAGGGGAGAGAACTGAAGCTTTCTTT
.	.	14	TRBV5-1	TRBJ1-3	CASSLGDPGNTIYF	TGCGCCAGCAGTTTGGGGGACCCTGGAAACACCATATATTTT
.	.	16	TRBV7-8	TRBJ1-3	CASSLAPRARGNTIYF	TGTGCCAGCAGCTTAGCTCCCAGGGCTCGAGGAAACACCATATATTTT
.	TRBD1	15	TRBV4-1	TRBJ1-1	CASSPSGQGITEAFF	TGCGCCAGCAGCCCCTCGGGACAGGGGATAACTGAAGCTTTCTTT
.	.	14	TRBV25-1	TRBJ2-4	CASSEWKGSDIQYF	TGTGCCAGCAGTGAATGGAAGGGGAGCGACATTCAGTACTTC
.	TRBD2	16	TRBV6-4	TRBJ2-7	CASSERGLASSYEQYF	TGTGCCAGCAGTGAACGGGGACTAGCGTCATCCTACGAGCAGTACTTC
.	TRBD1	13	TRBV27	TRBJ2-7	CASSKGGYYEQYF	TGTGCCAGCAGTAAAGGGGGCTATTACGAGCAGTACTTC
once	TRBD2	16	TRBV27	TRBJ2-1	CASSPLAGASYNEQFF	TGTGCCAGCAGTCCCCTAGCGGGAGCATCGTACAATGAGCAGTTCTTC
once	.	13	TRBV9	TRBJ1-1	CASSVGRGTEAFF	TGTGCCAGCAGCGTAGGTAGGGGCACTGAAGCTTTCTTT
once	.	13	TRBV2	TRBJ2-3	CASILSPTDTQYF	TGTGCCAGCATCCTCAGTCCCACAGATACGCAGTATTTT
.	.	12	TRBV28	TRBJ1-1	CASSPSEAEAFF	TGTGCCAGCAGTCCTTCCGAGGCTGAAGCTTTCTTT
.	.	13	TRBV5-1	TRBJ2-7	CASSLDLTYEQYF	TGCGCCAGCAGCTTGGACCTTACCTACGAGCAGTACTTC
.	.	15	TRBV5-1	TRBJ2-2	CASSLGAANTGELFF	TGCGCCAGCAGCTTGGGGGCGGCTAACACCGGGGAGCTGTTTTTT
.	TRBD1	14	TRBV4-1	TRBJ2-2	CASQGQGYTGELFF	TGCGCCAGCCAGGGACAGGGCTACACCGGGGAGCTGTTTTTT
.	TRBD2	15	TRBV25-1	TRBJ2-1	CASSPFAGGAHEQFF	TGTGCCAGCAGCCCATTTGCGGGAGGGGCCCATGAGCAGTTCTTC
.	.	13	TRBV5-4	TRBJ2-7	CASSLVRVGGGGF	TGTGCCAGCAGCTTGGTCAGGGTAGGGGGAGGGGGCTTC
.	TRBD1	17	TRBV27	TRBJ1-1	CASSPGTGSYRDTEAFF	TGTGCCAGCAGCCCCGGGACAGGGAGCTACCGGGACACTGAAGCTTTCTTT
.	TRBD2	15	TRBV5-1	TRBJ2-1	CASSLLAGSYNEQFF	TGCGCCAGCAGCTTGCTAGCGGGCTCCTACAATGAGCAGTTCTTC
.	.	15	TRBV5-6	TRBJ2-7	CASSLAGREAYEQYF	TGTGCCAGCAGCTTGGCAGGCAGGGAGGCCTACGAGCAGTACTTC
.	TRBD1	15	TRBV5-1	TRBJ2-7	CASSLSTGASYEQYF	TGCGCCAGCAGCTTGTCGACAGGGGCTTCCTACGAGCAGTACTTC
.	TRBD2	14	TRBV9	TRBJ2-7	CASSPGLAGDEQYF	TGTGCCAGCAGCCCCGGACTAGCGGGAGACGAGCAGTACTTC
once	.	13	TRBV11-3	TRBJ1-1	CASSLGSGTEAFF	TGTGCCAGCAGCTTAGGCTCTGGCACTGAAGCTTTCTTT
.	.	17	TRBV11-2	TRBJ1-1	CASRLAGTPLMHTEAFF	TGTGCCAGCAGATTAGCCGGGACTCCACTTATGCACACTGAAGCTTTCTTT
.	.	14	TRBV10-3	TRBJ1-2	CAISEGGQTYFYTF	TGTGCCATCAGTGAGGGGGGCCAGACCTACTTCTACACCTTC
.	TRBD1	15	TRBV7-8	TRBJ1-1	CASRYNRGLNTEAFF	TGTGCCAGCAGGTACAACAGGGGATTGAACACTGAAGCTTTCTTT